The rows below give T cell receptor beta chains drawn from one sample of a study of cytomegalovirus exposure and HLA in healthy donors. The protocol was immunoSEQ multiplex PCR, while the TCRdb copy is restricted to in-frame clones and leaves out a portion. There are 180,000 or so clones in the sample; 75% to 85% occur only once, and about 1.5% lies in the top ten. The source material was PBMCs. The source of these receptors is a man between 18 and 29 years old in good health and CMV-seronegative. The CDR3 runs from the conserved cysteine through the conserved F or W. The D gene is left open where the match is weak. Expanded clones get a size class; other rows say once, few or many, or leave the size out.

d_call	v_call	clone_size	j_call	cdr3_nt	cdr3_aa
TRBD2	TRBV5-8	NA	TRBJ2-5	TGTGCCAGCAGCTTGGGTACTAGCGGAGGCCAAGAGACCCAGTACTTC	CASSLGTSGGQETQYF
NA	TRBV12-5	NA	TRBJ1-1	TGTGCTAGTGGTTTGAGCGGGAGACCTGAAGCTTTCTTT	CASGLSGRPEAFF
NA	TRBV30	NA	TRBJ1-1	TGTGCCTGGTTCTCCTCCCTCGCAGGGCGCACTGAAGCTTTCTTT	CAWFSSLAGRTEAFF
NA	TRBV5-6	few	TRBJ1-2	TGTGCCAGCACCCCACAGCGGGCGCTAGGGGACTATGGCTACACCTTC	CASTPQRALGDYGYTF
NA	TRBV5-1	once	TRBJ2-2	TGCGCCAGCACGGGACAATACACCGGGGAGCTGTTTTTT	CASTGQYTGELFF
TRBD1	TRBV5-8	once	TRBJ2-5	TGTGCCAGCGAGGACCGGGACAGGGGAGAGGAGACCCAGTACTTC	CASEDRDRGEETQYF
NA	TRBV19	NA	TRBJ2-3	TGTGCCAGTAGTATGGGGCAATTGGGCACAGATACGCAGTATTTT	CASSMGQLGTDTQYF
TRBD1	TRBV5-4	NA	TRBJ1-1	TGTGCCAGCAGTCCGGCCCCCAGGGGGCAGGGGAACACTGAAGCTTTCTTT	CASSPAPRGQGNTEAFF
NA	TRBV15	NA	TRBJ1-6	TGTGCCACCAGTAGAGGGGGAGGCAATTCACCCCTCCACTTT	CATSRGGGNSPLHF
TRBD1	TRBV28	NA	TRBJ1-3	TGTGCCAGCAGGACAGGGGCCCCCTCTGGAAACACCATATATTTT	CASRTGAPSGNTIYF
TRBD2	TRBV13	NA	TRBJ2-1	TGTGCCAGCAGCCCGACGACTAGCGGGGAGGTCGAGCAGTTCTTC	CASSPTTSGEVEQFF
NA	TRBV2	once	TRBJ1-4	TGTGCCGGCAAGGGGCGCCTTGAAAAACTGTTTTTT	CAGKGRLEKLFF
NA	TRBV5-4	NA	TRBJ1-2	TGTGCCAGCAGCTCCGGGGGGTGGAGGTATGGCTACACCTTC	CASSSGGWRYGYTF
TRBD1	TRBV10-2	NA	TRBJ2-7	TGCGCCAGCAGTGATGAGGGACAGCGTGACTTC	CASSDEGQRDF
NA	TRBV29-1	NA	TRBJ2-1	TGCAGCGGGAGGGGGCATGAGCAGTTCTTC	CSGRGHEQFF
NA	TRBV28	NA	TRBJ2-1	TGTGCCAGCAGTTTACCGGCGGCCAACAATGAGCAGTTCTTC	CASSLPAANNEQFF
NA	TRBV18	NA	TRBJ1-4	TGTGCCAGCTCACCAGATCAGGCTGCGGGACTGTTTTTT	CASSPDQAAGLFF
NA	TRBV6-5	NA	TRBJ1-2	TGTGCCAGCAGTTACTCGCGCAGGGCTGGTGGCTACACCTTC	CASSYSRRAGGYTF
TRBD1	TRBV2	NA	TRBJ1-4	TGTGCCAGCAGGGGGGGACAGGGTCTGGAAAAACTGTTTTTT	CASRGGQGLEKLFF
TRBD1	TRBV6-1	NA	TRBJ1-2	TGTGCCAGCACCCCATGGGACAGCTATGGCTACACCTTC	CASTPWDSYGYTF
TRBD2	TRBV19	NA	TRBJ2-5	TGTGCCAGTAGGGCCGGACTAGCGGGCTCGCAAGAGACCCAGTACTTC	CASRAGLAGSQETQYF
TRBD1	TRBV2	NA	TRBJ2-7	TGTGCCAGCAGTGACCGACGGACAGGGGCCTACGAGCAGTACTTC	CASSDRRTGAYEQYF
TRBD2	TRBV2	once	TRBJ2-1	TGTGCCAGCAGGGGACTAGCGGACATATACAATGAGCAGTTCTTC	CASRGLADIYNEQFF
NA	TRBV9	NA	TRBJ1-1	TGTGCCAGCAGCGTAGCGGGTGGAGCCCCTGAAGCTTTCTTT	CASSVAGGAPEAFF
TRBD1	TRBV7-9	NA	TRBJ2-5	TGTGCCAGCAGCCCTCGGGACAGGGTACGGGAGACCCAGTACTTC	CASSPRDRVRETQYF
TRBD2	TRBV6-1	NA	TRBJ2-2	TGTGCCAGCAGTTCCCAGCGGGGGCACGGGGAGCTGTTTTTT	CASSSQRGHGELFF
TRBD1	TRBV28	NA	TRBJ1-6	TGTGCCAGCAGCTCCGGGACAGGGTATAATTCACCCCTCCACTTT	CASSSGTGYNSPLHF
NA	TRBV6-6	NA	TRBJ2-4	TGTGCCAGCAGTTTACCGGGAAAATTAGCCAAAAACATTCAGTACTTC	CASSLPGKLAKNIQYF
NA	TRBV19	NA	TRBJ2-1	TGTGCCAGTACGGGACTCTACTCCTACAATGAGCAGTTCTTC	CASTGLYSYNEQFF
TRBD2	TRBV7-8	NA	TRBJ2-5	TGTGCCAGCAGCATTAGAGCTAGCGGGAGTGTCGCCGGGGAGACCCAGTACTTC	CASSIRASGSVAGETQYF
NA	TRBV14	NA	TRBJ2-1	TGTGCCAGCAGCCAAAGGACTCTCGGGCCCTACAATGAGCAGTTCTTC	CASSQRTLGPYNEQFF